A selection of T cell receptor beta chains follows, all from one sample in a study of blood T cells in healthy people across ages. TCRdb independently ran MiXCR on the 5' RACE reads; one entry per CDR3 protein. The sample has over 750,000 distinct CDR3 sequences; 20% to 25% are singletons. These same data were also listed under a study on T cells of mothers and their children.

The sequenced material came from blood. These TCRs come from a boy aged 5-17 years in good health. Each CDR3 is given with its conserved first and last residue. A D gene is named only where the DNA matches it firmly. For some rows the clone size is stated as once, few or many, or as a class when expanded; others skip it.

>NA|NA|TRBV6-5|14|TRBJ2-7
CASSSLLGSYEQYF
TGTGCCAGCAGTTCGTTACTCGGGTCCTACGAGCAGTACTTC
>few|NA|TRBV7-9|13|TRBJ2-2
CASSGVDTGELFF
TGTGCCAGCAGCGGGGTCGACACCGGGGAGCTGTTTTTT
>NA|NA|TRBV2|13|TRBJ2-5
CASGIVRGETQYF
TGTGCCAGCGGAATTGTACGAGGGGAGACCCAGTACTTC
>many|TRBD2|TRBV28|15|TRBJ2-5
CASSPMTHESREQYF
TGTGCCAGCAGCCCAATGACCCACGAGTCGCGGGAGCAGTACTTC
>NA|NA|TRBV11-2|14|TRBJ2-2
CASSKRGNTGELFF
TGTGCCAGCAGCAAGAGGGGGAACACCGGGGAGCTGTTTTTT
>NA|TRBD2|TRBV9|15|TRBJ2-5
CASSPWASGGETQYF
TGTGCCAGCAGCCCCTGGGCTAGCGGGGGAGAGACCCAGTACTTC
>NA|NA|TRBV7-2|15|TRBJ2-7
CASSFGGGADYEQYF
TGTGCCAGCAGCTTTGGAGGGGGGGCCGATTACGAGCAGTACTTC
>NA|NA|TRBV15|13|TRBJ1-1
CATSRSVGSEAFF
TGTGCCACCAGCAGATCCGTCGGCTCTGAAGCTTTCTTT
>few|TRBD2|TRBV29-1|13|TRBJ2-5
CSVMEGRGETQYF
TGCAGCGTCATGGAAGGGAGGGGAGAGACCCAGTACTTC
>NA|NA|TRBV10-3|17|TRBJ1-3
CAISEWDQGVSGNTIYF
TGTGCCATCAGTGAATGGGACCAGGGTGTCTCTGGAAACACCATATATTTT
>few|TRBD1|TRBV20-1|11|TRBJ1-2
CSATDRAGYTF
TGCAGTGCTACCGACAGGGCTGGCTACACCTTC
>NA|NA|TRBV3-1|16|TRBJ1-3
CASSQDHPRAGNTIYF
TGTGCCAGCAGCCAAGATCACCCCAGGGCCGGCAACACCATATATTTT
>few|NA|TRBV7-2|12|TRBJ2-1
CASSLQIGEQFF
TGTGCCAGCAGCCTACAGATCGGGGAGCAGTTCTTC
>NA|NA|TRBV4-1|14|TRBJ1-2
CASSQVQVLYGYTF
TGCGCCAGCAGCCAAGTTCAGGTCCTCTATGGCTACACCTTC
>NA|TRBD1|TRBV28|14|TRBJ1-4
CASRADRVGEKLFF
TGTGCCAGCAGAGCCGACAGGGTGGGTGAAAAACTGTTTTTT
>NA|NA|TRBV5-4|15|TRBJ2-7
CASSFQGGVSYEQYF
TGTGCCAGCAGCTTCCAGGGGGGAGTTTCCTACGAGCAGTACTTC
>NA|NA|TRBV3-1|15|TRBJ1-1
CASSPHTLGGLEAFF
TGTGCCAGCAGCCCTCACACCTTGGGGGGACTAGAAGCTTTCTTT
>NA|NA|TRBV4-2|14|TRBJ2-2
CASSQDRGVQELFF
TGTGCCAGCAGCCAAGACCGAGGAGTCCAGGAGCTGTTTTTT
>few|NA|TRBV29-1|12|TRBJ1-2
CSVRGLNYGYTF
TGCAGCGTGAGAGGGCTTAACTATGGCTACACCTTC
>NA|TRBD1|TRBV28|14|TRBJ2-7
CASSSRTGKHEQYF
TGTGCCAGCAGTTCCCGGACAGGGAAGCACGAGCAGTACTTC
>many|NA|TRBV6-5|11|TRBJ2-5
CASSTRETQYF
TGTGCCAGCAGTACGAGGGAGACCCAGTACTTC
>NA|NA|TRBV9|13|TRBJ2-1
CASRYARQDEQFF
TGTGCCAGCAGGTACGCCCGACAGGATGAGCAGTTCTTC
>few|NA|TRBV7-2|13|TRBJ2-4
CASSLAGENIQYF
TGTGCCAGCAGCTTAGCGGGTGAAAACATTCAGTACTTC
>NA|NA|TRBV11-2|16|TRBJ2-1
CASSLRVRRTYNEQFF
TGTGCCAGCAGCTTAAGGGTGAGGCGAACCTACAATGAGCAGTTCTTC
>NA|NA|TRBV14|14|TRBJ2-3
CASSQVMVTDTQYF
TGTGCCAGCAGCCAAGTTATGGTCACAGATACGCAGTATTTT
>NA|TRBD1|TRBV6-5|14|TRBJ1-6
CASRLDRGYSPLHF
TGTGCCAGCAGATTGGACAGGGGGTATTCACCCCTCCACTTT
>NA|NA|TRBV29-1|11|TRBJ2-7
CSVERDYEQYF
TGCAGCGTTGAACGAGACTACGAGCAGTACTTC
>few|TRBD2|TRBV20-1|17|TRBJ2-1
CSARGSSGGGLYNEQFF
TGCAGTGCCAGAGGATCTAGCGGGGGGGGATTATACAATGAGCAGTTCTTC
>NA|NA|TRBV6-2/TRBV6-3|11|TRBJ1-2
CASSYLRGYTF
TGTGCCAGCAGTTATCTCCGTGGCTACACCTTC
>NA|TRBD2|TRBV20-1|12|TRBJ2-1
CSARAAGSMQFF
TGCAGTGCTAGAGCAGCGGGATCTATGCAGTTCTTC
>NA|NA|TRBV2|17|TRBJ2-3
CASSGELDRPSTDTQYF
TGTGCCAGCAGTGGGGAACTCGACAGACCTAGCACAGATACGCAGTATTTT
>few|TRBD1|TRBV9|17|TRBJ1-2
CASSATGTGGTNYGYTF
TGTGCCAGCAGCGCAACCGGGACAGGGGGGACTAACTATGGCTACACCTTC
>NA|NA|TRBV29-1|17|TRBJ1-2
CSVEGQGAGALQYGYTF
TGCAGCGTTGAAGGGCAGGGCGCTGGGGCACTTCAATATGGCTACACCTTC
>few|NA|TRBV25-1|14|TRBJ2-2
CASSVSLYTGELFF
TGTGCCAGCAGTGTAAGCCTTTACACCGGGGAGCTGTTTTTT
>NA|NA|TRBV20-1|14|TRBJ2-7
CSATGEARRDEQYF
TGCAGTGCTACAGGGGAGGCGAGACGGGACGAGCAGTACTTC
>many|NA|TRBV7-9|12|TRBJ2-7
CASSSDGYEQYF
TGTGCCAGCAGCTCCGACGGCTACGAGCAGTACTTC
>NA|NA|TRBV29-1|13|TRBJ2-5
CSVEWDMGETQYF
TGCAGCGTTGAATGGGATATGGGGGAGACCCAGTACTTC
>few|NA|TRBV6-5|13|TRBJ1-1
CASSYEVDTEAFF
TGTGCCAGCAGTTACGAGGTGGACACTGAAGCTTTCTTT
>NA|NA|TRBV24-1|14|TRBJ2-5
CATSDLLDQETQYF
TGTGCCACCAGTGATTTGCTAGACCAAGAGACCCAGTACTTC
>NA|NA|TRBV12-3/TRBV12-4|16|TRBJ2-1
CASNGKVGGPYNEQFF
TGTGCCAGCAACGGGAAGGTGGGGGGACCCTACAATGAGCAGTTCTTC
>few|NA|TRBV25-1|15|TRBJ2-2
CASSGDSFYTGELFF
TGTGCCAGCAGTGGGGACTCCTTTTACACCGGGGAGCTGTTTTTT
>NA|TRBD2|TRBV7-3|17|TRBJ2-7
CASSSTGSSGASYEQYF
TGTGCCAGCAGCTCAACCGGATCTAGCGGGGCCTCCTACGAGCAGTACTTC
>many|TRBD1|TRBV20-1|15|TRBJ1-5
CSARGRQGDVGPQHF
TGCAGTGCTAGAGGCCGTCAGGGGGACGTTGGGCCCCAGCATTTT
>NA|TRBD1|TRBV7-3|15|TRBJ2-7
CASSLRQGAVYEQYF
TGTGCCAGCAGCTTACGACAGGGGGCAGTCTACGAGCAGTACTTC
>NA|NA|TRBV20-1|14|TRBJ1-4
CSARDGTTNEKLFF
TGCAGTGCTAGGGACGGGACAACTAATGAAAAACTGTTTTTT
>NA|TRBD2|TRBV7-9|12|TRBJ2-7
CASVAGEYEQYF
TGTGCCAGCGTCGCGGGGGAATACGAGCAGTACTTC
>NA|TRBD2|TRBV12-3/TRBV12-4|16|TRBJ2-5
CASSVRLAGGKETQYF
TGTGCCAGCAGTGTCCGACTAGCGGGGGGGAAAGAGACCCAGTACTTC
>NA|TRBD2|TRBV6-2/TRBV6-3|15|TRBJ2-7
CASSYPQLAGVEQYF
TGTGCCAGCAGTTATCCCCAGCTAGCGGGGGTCGAGCAGTACTTC
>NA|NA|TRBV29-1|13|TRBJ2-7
CSVAFPGRYEQYF
TGCAGCGTTGCATTCCCAGGGCGGTACGAGCAGTACTTC
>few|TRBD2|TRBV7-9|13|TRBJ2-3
CASSGLVGDTQYF
TGTGCCAGCAGTGGACTAGTAGGAGATACGCAGTATTTT
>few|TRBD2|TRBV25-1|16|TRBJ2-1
CASSEILSGGPGEQFF
TGTGCCAGCAGTGAAATTTTGTCGGGAGGGCCCGGTGAGCAGTTCTTC
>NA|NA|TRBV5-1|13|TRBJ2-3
CASSLPDEDTQYF
TGCGCCAGCAGCTTGCCGGACGAAGATACGCAGTATTTT
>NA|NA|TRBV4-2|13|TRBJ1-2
CASSQVWENGYTF
TGTGCCAGCAGCCAAGTCTGGGAGAATGGCTACACCTTC
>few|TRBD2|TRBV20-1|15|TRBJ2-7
CSASGELAGAYEQYF
TGCAGTGCTAGTGGAGAACTAGCGGGGGCCTACGAGCAGTACTTC